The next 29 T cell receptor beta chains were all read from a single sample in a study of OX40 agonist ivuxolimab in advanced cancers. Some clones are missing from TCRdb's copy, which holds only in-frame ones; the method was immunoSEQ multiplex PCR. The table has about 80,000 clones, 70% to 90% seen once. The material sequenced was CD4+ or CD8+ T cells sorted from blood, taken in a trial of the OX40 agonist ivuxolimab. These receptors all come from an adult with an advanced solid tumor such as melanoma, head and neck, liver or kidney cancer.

This CDR3 reads CASSQDHGQSYEQYF. In nucleotides, the CDR3 is TGCGCCAGCAGCCAAGATCACGGGCAGAGCTACGAGCAGTACTTC. This sequence joins TRBV4-1 and TRBJ2-7; no firm D call. This CDR3 contains 15 residues. V was shortened by 0 bases and J by 3 bases, with 12 bases between the two germline ends. The germline CDR1 and CDR2 sequences are MGHRA and YSYEKL.

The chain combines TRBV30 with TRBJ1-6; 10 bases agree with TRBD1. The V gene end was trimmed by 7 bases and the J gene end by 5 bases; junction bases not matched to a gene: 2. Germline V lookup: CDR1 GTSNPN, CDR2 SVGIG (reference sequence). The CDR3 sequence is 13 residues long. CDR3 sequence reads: CALGQGNNSPLHF. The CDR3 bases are TGTGCCTTGGGACAGGGGAATAATTCACCCCTCCACTTT.

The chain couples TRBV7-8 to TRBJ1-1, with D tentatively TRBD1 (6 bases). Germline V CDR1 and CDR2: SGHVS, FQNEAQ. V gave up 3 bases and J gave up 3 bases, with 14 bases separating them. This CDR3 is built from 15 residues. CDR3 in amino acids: CASSFEGHSYTEAFF. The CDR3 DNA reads TGTGCCAGCAGCTTCGAGGGACACTCCTACACTGAAGCTTTCTTT.

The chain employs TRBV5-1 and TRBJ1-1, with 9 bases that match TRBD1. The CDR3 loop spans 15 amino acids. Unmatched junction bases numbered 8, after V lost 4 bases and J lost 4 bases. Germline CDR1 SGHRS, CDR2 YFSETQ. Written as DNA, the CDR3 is TGCGCCAGCAGCCCCTCCGGGACAGGGACCACTGAAGCTTTCTTT. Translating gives CASSPSGTGTTEAFF.

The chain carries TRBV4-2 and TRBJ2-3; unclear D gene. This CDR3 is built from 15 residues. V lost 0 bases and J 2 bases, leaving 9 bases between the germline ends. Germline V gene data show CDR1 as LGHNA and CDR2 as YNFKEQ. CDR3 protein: CASSQDRSHTDTQYF. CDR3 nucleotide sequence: TGTGCCAGCAGCCAAGATAGGAGCCACACAGATACGCAGTATTTT.

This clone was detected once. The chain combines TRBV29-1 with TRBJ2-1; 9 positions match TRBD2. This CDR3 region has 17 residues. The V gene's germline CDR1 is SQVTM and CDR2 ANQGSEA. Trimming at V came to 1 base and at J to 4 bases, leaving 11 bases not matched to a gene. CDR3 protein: CSVEVFGGRAGYNEQFF. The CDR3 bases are TGCAGCGTTGAAGTGTTCGGCGGGAGGGCCGGTTACAATGAGCAGTTCTTC.

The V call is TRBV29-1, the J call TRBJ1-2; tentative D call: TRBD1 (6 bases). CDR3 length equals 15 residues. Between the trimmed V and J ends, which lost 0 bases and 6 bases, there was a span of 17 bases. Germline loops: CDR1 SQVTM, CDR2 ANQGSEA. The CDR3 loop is CSVEDLFPQGNGYTF. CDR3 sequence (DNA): TGCAGCGTTGAAGATCTTTTTCCACAGGGTAATGGCTACACCTTC.

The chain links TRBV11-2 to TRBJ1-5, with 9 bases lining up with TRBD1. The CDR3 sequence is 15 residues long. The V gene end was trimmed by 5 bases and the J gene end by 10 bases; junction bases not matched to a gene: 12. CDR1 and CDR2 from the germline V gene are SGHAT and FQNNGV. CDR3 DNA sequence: TGTGCCAGCAGCCGGACGGGACAGGGCTTAGGTCCCCAGCATTTT. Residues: CASSRTGQGLGPQHF.

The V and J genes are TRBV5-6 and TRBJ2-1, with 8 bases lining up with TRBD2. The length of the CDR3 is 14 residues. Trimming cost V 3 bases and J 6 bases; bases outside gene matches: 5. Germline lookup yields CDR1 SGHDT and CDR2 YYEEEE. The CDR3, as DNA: TGTGCCAGCAGCTACACCGGGACTAGCAATGAGCAGTTCTTC. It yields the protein CASSYTGTSNEQFF.

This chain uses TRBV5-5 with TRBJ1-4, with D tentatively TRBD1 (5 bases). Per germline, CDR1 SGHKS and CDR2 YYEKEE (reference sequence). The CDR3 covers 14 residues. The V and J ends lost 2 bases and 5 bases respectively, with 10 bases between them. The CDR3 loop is CASSFWDGNEKLFF. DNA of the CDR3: TGTGCCAGCAGCTTCTGGGACGGGAATGAAAAACTGTTTTTT.

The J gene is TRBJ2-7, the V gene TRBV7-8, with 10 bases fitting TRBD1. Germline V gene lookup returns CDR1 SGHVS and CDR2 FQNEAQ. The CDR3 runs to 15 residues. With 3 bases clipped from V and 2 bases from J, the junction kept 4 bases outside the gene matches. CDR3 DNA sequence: TGTGCCAGCAGCTTTGGGGGGACAGGGGCCTACGAGCAGTACTTC. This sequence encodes CASSFGGTGAYEQYF.

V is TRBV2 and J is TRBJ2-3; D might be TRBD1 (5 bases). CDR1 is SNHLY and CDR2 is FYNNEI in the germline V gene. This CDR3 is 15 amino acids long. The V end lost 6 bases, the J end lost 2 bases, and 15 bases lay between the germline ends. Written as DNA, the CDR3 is TGTGCCAGCAGCCTAGGGGCGGAAATCACAGATACGCAGTATTTT. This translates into CASSLGAEITDTQYF.

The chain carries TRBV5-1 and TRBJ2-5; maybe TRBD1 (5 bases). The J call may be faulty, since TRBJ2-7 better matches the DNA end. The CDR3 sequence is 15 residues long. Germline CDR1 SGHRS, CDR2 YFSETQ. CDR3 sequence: CASSLGAGHLNEQYF. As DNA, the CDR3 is TGCGCCAGCAGCTTGGGAGCAGGACACCTGAACGAGCAGTACTTC.

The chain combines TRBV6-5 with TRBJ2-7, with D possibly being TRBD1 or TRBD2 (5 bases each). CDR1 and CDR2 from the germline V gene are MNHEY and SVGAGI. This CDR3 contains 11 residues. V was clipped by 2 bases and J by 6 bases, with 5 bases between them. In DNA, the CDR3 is TGTGCCAGCAGTTACGGGGGCGAGCAGTACTTC. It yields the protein CASSYGGEQYF.

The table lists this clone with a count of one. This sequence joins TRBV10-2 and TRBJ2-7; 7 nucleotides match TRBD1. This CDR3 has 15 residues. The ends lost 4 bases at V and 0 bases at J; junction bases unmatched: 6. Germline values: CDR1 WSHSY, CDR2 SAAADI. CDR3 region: CASSGGDRSSYEQYF. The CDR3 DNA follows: TGCGCCAGCAGTGGTGGGGACAGAAGCTCCTACGAGCAGTACTTC.

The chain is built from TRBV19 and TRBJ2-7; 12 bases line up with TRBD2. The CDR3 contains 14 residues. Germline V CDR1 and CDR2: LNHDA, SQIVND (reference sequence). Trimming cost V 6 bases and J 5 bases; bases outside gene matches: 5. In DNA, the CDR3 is TGTGCCAGTAGCCCCGGACTAGCGGGAAACGAGCAGTACTTC. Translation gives CASSPGLAGNEQYF.

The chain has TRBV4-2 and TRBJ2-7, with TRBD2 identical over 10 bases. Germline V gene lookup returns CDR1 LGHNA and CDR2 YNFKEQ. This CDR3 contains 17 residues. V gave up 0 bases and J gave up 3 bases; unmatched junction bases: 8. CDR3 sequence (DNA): TGTGCCAGCAGCCAAGAGGTAGGCCTAGCGGGAGTCTACGAGCAGTACTTC. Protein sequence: CASSQEVGLAGVYEQYF.

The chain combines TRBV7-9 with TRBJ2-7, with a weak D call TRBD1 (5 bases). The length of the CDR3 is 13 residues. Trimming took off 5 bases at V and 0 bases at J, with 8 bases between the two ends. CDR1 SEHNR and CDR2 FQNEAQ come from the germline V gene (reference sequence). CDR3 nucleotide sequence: TGTGCCAGCAGCAAGGACACCTCCTACGAGCAGTACTTC. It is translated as CASSKDTSYEQYF.

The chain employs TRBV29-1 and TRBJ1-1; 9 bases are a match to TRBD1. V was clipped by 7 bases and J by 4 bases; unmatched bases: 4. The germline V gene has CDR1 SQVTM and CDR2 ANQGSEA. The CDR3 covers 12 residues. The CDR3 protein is CSGGTGTTEAFF. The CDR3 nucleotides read TGCAGCGGCGGGACAGGGACCACTGAAGCTTTCTTT.

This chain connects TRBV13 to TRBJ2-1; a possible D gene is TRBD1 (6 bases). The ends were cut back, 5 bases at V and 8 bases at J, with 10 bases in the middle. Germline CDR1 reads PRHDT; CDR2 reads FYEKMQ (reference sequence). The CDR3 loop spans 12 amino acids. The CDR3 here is CASSPRGDEQFF. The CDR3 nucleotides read TGTGCCAGCAGCCCCAGGGGAGATGAGCAGTTCTTC. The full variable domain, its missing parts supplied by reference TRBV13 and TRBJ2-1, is AAGVIQSPRHLIKEKRETATLKCYPIPRHDTVYWYQQGPGQDPQFLISFYEKMQSDKGSIPDRFSAQQFSDYHSELNMSSLELGDSALYFCASSPRGDEQFFGPGTRLTVL.

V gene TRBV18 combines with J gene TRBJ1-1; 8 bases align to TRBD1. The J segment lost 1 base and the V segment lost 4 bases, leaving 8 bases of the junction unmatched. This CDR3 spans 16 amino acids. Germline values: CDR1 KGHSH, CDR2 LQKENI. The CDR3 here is CASSLQGQGANTEAFF. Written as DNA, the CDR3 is TGTGCCAGCTCACTTCAAGGTCAGGGGGCGAACACTGAAGCTTTCTTT.

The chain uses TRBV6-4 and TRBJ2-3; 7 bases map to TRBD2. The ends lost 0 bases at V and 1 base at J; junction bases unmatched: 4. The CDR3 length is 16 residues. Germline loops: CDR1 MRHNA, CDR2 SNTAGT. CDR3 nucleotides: TGTGCCAGCAGTGACTCCGGCGGGAGAGGCACAGATACGCAGTATTTT. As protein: CASSDSGGRGTDTQYF.

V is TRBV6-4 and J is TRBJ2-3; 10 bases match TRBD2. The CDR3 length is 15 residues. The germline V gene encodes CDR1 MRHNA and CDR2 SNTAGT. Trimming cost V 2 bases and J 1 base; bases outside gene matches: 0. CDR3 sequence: CASSDGTSGTDTQYF. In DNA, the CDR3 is TGTGCCAGCAGTGACGGGACTAGCGGCACAGATACGCAGTATTTT.

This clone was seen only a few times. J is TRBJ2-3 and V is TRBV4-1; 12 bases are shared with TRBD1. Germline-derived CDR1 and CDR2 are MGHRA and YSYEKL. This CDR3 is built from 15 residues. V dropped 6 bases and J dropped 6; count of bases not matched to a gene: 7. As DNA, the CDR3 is TGCGCCAGCAGGAGGGGACAGGGGGCAAGGGATACGCAGTATTTT. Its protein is CASRRGQGARDTQYF.

CDR3: CASSVASGPYEQYF. In DNA, the CDR3 is TGTGCCAGCAGCGTAGCGTCAGGGCCCTACGAGCAGTACTTC. The chain recombines TRBV9 with TRBJ2-7; tentative D call: TRBD1 (5 bases). Trimming stripped 0 bases from V and 2 bases from J, with 9 bases between. The germline V gene encodes CDR1 SGDLS and CDR2 YYNGEE. The CDR3 is 14 amino acids.

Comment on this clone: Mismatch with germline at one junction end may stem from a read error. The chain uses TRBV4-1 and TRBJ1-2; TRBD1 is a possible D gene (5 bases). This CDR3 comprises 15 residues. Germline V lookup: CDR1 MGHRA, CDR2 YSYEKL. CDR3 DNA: TGCGCCAGCTGCCAATCCGGGCCCAGGGAGCATGGCTACACCTTC. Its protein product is CASCQSGPREHGYTF.

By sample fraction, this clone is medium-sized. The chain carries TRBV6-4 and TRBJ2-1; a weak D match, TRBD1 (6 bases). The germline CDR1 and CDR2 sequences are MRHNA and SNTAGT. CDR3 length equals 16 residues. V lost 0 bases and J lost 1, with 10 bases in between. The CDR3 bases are TGTGCCAGCAGTGACTCGCACAGGGTATCCTACAATGAGCAGTTCTTC. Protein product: CASSDSHRVSYNEQFF.

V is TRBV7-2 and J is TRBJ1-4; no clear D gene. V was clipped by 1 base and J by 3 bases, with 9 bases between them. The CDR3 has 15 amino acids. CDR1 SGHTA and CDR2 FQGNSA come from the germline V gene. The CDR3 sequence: CASSLGGTSNEKLFF. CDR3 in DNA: TGTGCCAGCAGCTTAGGTGGCACATCTAATGAAAAACTGTTTTTT.

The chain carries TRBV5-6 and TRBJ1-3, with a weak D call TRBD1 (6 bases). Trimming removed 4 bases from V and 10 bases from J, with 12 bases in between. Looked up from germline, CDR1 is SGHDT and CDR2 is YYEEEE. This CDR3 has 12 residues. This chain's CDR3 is CASSPKQGTIYF. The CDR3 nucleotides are TGTGCCAGCAGCCCAAAACAGGGTACCATATATTTT.